These 14 T cell receptor beta chains were sequenced from one sample in a study of shared clonotypes between healthy human individuals. TCRdb keeps only in-frame clones here, not all; method: immunoSEQ multiplex PCR. The table records some 2,000,000 clones, 85% to 95% of them present only once. The sequenced sample was naive CD4+ T cells sorted from blood. Specified subset: CD45RA+ positively selected. The receptors stem from a man in his late teens or twenties in good health.

The J gene is TRBJ2-3, the V gene TRBV9, with 11 nucleotides matching TRBD1. This CDR3 has 16 residues. The trim removed 4 bases at V and 3 bases at J, leaving 7 bases unmatched. The germline V gene encodes CDR1 SGDLS and CDR2 YYNGEE. The DNA for the CDR3 is TGTGCCAGCAGCATGGACAGGGGGCATGGGACAGATACGCAGTATTTT. It translates to CASSMDRGHGTDTQYF.

V usage is TRBV6-5 and J usage is TRBJ2-7, with 8 nucleotides matching TRBD1. The CDR3 contains 12 residues. In germline, CDR1 is MNHEY, CDR2 SVGAGI. J lost 11 bases, V lost 5 bases, and 8 bases had no gene match. Here the CDR3 reads CASSTDRVREYF. For the CDR3, the DNA is TGTGCCAGCAGTACGGACAGGGTACGGGAGTACTTC.

The chain employs TRBV29-1 and TRBJ2-7; a weak D match, TRBD2 (6 bases). The germline CDR1 and CDR2 sequences are SQVTM and ANQGSEA. V was clipped by 4 bases and J by 4 bases, with 14 bases between them. The CDR3 consists of 13 residues. As DNA, the CDR3 is TGCAGCGTTGCGGCGCGGGGAGGATACGAGCAGTACTTC. Its translation: CSVAARGGYEQYF.

The chain couples TRBV5-1 to TRBJ2-1; D gene ambiguous. The CDR3 loop spans 14 amino acids. Trimming removed 0 bases at V and 5 bases at J, with 9 bases between. Germline CDR1 SGHRS, CDR2 YFSETQ. In DNA, the CDR3 is TGCGCCAGCAGCTTGGCCACATTGGACAATGAGCAGTTCTTC. Residues: CASSLATLDNEQFF.

The chain recombines TRBV18 with TRBJ1-1, with 9 bases fitting TRBD1. Germline V CDR1 and CDR2: KGHSH, LQKENI. CDR3 size: 15 residues. J gave up 6 bases and V 4 bases, and 9 bases lay outside the gene matches. The CDR3 protein is CASSLRQGETSEAFF. The CDR3 DNA follows: TGTGCCAGCTCACTAAGACAGGGGGAGACCTCTGAAGCTTTCTTT.

The chain links TRBV19 to TRBJ2-2, with 12 bases fitting TRBD2. The CDR3 has 15 residues. Germline CDR1 and CDR2: LNHDA and SQIVND (reference sequence). V gave up 4 bases and J gave up 7 bases; unmatched junction bases: 4. The CDR3 DNA sequence: TGTGCCAGTAGTAGGACTAGCGGGGTTATCGGGGAGCTGTTTTTT. Its translation is CASSRTSGVIGELFF. Variable domain in full (rest from reference TRBV19 and TRBJ2-2): DGGITQSPKYLFRKEGQNVTLSCEQNLNHDAMYWYRQDPGQGLRLIYYSQIVNDFQKGDIAEGYSVSREKKESFPLTVTSAQKNPTAFYLCASSRTSGVIGELFFGEGSRLTVL.

This clone is a singleton in its sample. The chain recombines TRBV27 with TRBJ2-7, with 9 bases aligning to TRBD2. The J segment lost 4 bases and the V segment lost 8 bases, leaving 12 bases of the junction unmatched. CDR1 and CDR2 (germline): MNHEY, SMNVEV (reference sequence). The CDR3 length is 15 residues. CDR3 loop: CASRRSGLAGYEQYF. The CDR3 DNA reads TGTGCCAGCCGTCGATCGGGTCTAGCGGGATACGAGCAGTACTTC.

The chain couples TRBV4-3 to TRBJ2-7; 7 positions agree with TRBD2. This CDR3 is built from 13 residues. J lost 6 bases, V lost 2 bases, and 4 bases had no gene match. Germline CDR1 LGHNA, CDR2 YSLEER. The CDR3 here is CASSQTRLAEQYF. The CDR3 DNA sequence: TGCGCCAGCAGCCAAACCCGACTAGCCGAGCAGTACTTC.

As DNA, the CDR3 is TGTGCCAGCAGCCCTCCGACAGGGCCGGGCACTGAAGCTTTCTTT. Encoded protein: CASSPPTGPGTEAFF. The gene calls are TRBV28 and TRBJ1-1, with 7 bases that match TRBD1. This CDR3 comprises 15 residues. Germline CDR1 is MDHEN and CDR2 is SYDVKM. V dropped 6 bases and J dropped 4; count of bases not matched to a gene: 11.

The chain has TRBV5-1 and TRBJ1-1; TRBD1 matches 8 bases. V lost 7 bases and J lost 1; bases outside the gene matches: 3. This CDR3 is 13 amino acids long. The V gene's germline CDR1 is SGHRS and CDR2 YFSETQ. DNA for the CDR3: TGCGCCAGCCGGGACAGGTCGAACACTGAAGCTTTCTTT. It translates to CASRDRSNTEAFF.

The rearrangement joins TRBV10-3 to TRBJ1-5; D may be TRBD1 (5 bases). This CDR3 is built from 14 residues. Germline V gene lookup returns CDR1 ENHRY and CDR2 SYGVKD. The V end lost 3 bases, the J end lost 5 bases, and 11 bases lay between the germline ends. CDR3 loop: CAISDKEGHQPQHF. CDR3 DNA: TGTGCCATCAGTGACAAGGAGGGGCATCAGCCCCAGCATTTT.

This clone appeared a single time. Other DNA sequences from this sample encode an identical CDR3 as well. The rearrangement links TRBV5-6 to TRBJ1-1; TRBD1 matches 7 bases. The V gene end was trimmed by 2 bases and the J gene end by 5 bases; junction bases not matched to a gene: 6. Germline V gene sequence: CDR1 SGHDT, CDR2 YYEEEE. The CDR3 has 14 amino acids. CDR3: CASSFTGAGTEAFF. The CDR3 DNA sequence: TGTGCCAGCAGCTTCACAGGGGCTGGGACTGAAGCTTTCTTT.

This chain uses TRBV5-4 with TRBJ2-5; 8 nucleotides align to TRBD1. In germline, CDR1 is SGHNT, CDR2 YYREEE (reference sequence). J lost 5 bases, V lost 0 bases, and 6 bases had no gene match. The CDR3 loop spans 15 amino acids. In nucleotides, the CDR3 is TGTGCCAGCAGCTTGGACGACAGGGGATGGGAGACCCAGTACTTC. As protein: CASSLDDRGWETQYF. Combining the CDR3 with reference TRBV5-4 and TRBJ2-5 gives the whole variable domain ETGVTQSPTHLIKTRGQQVTLRCSSQSGHNTVSWYQQALGQGPQFIFQYYREEENGRGNFPPRFSGLQFPNYSSELNVNALELDDSALYLCASSLDDRGWETQYFGPGTRLLVL.

This clone came up once. The rearrangement links TRBV19 to TRBJ2-1; D assignment may be TRBD1 or TRBD2 (5 bases each). The V gene lost 2 bases and the J gene lost 8 bases, with 16 bases spanning the gap. CDR3 length equals 15 residues. CDR1 is LNHDA and CDR2 is SQIVND in the germline V gene (reference sequence). Here the CDR3 DNA reads TGTGCCAGTAGTATACCCGGGACCCCGGGTGATGAGCAGTTCTTC. Translating it yields CASSIPGTPGDEQFF. The full variable domain, its missing parts supplied by reference TRBV19 and TRBJ2-1, is DGGITQSPKYLFRKEGQNVTLSCEQNLNHDAMYWYRQDPGQGLRLIYYSQIVNDFQKGDIAEGYSVSREKKESFPLTVTSAQKNPTAFYLCASSIPGTPGDEQFFGPGTRLTVL.